Listed here are 27 T cell receptor beta chains from one sample, sequenced in a study of shared clonotypes between healthy human individuals. Measured with immunoSEQ multiplex PCR; TCRdb has only the in-frame clones, and not every one. The profile covers around 500,000 clones, with roughly 80% appearing a single time and about 13% taken by the ten largest. The sequenced sample was PBMCs. Source of these receptors: a woman in her forties in good health. Some clones in this sample may be carry-over from other donors' samples.

CDR3 sequence: CASSISGLADTQYF. CDR3 sequence (DNA): TGTGCCAGCAGCATTAGCGGGTTGGCAGATACGCAGTATTTT. The chain joins TRBV7-9 to TRBJ2-3, with TRBD2 matching over 7 bases. V shed 5 bases and J 4 bases; nucleotides not matched to a gene: 6. The CDR3 sequence is 14 residues long. CDR1 is SEHNR, CDR2 FQNEAQ, per germline (reference sequence).

J is TRBJ2-3 and V is TRBV5-4; the match to TRBD1 covers 8 bases. J gave up 1 base and V 4 bases, and 5 bases lay outside the gene matches. The germline CDR1 and CDR2 sequences are SGHNT and YYREEE (reference sequence). The CDR3 covers 15 residues. CDR3 DNA: TGTGCCAGCAGCCTGACAGGGGCGGGCACAGATACGCAGTATTTT. Translating it yields CASSLTGAGTDTQYF. Drawing the rest from reference TRBV5-4 and TRBJ2-3, the complete variable domain is ETGVTQSPTHLIKTRGQQVTLRCSSQSGHNTVSWYQQALGQGPQFIFQYYREEENGRGNFPPRFSGLQFPNYSSELNVNALELDDSALYLCASSLTGAGTDTQYFGPGTRLTVL.

This chain links TRBV6-1 with TRBJ2-3; 8 nucleotides agree with TRBD2. The CDR3 loop spans 14 amino acids. J was trimmed by 3 bases and V by 5 bases; bases with no gene match: 4. Germline V gene data show CDR1 as MNHNS and CDR2 as SASEGT. The CDR3 sequence: CASSSQRETDTQYF. The CDR3, as DNA: TGTGCCAGCAGTTCACAGCGGGAGACAGATACGCAGTATTTT.

As to this clone: A far more abundant clone sits one base away, making this likely a read error. The chain carries TRBV4-3 and TRBJ2-2, with D unclear. The germline V gene has CDR1 LGHNA and CDR2 YSLEER. The V gene lost 1 base and the J gene lost 4 bases, with 13 bases spanning the gap. This CDR3 has 16 residues. The CDR3 DNA sequence: TGCGCCAGCAGCCAAGTTAGCTGGAGAGGCACCGGGGAGCTGTTTTTT. This gives the protein CASSQVSWRGTGELFF.

The sample holds a few counts of this clone. The V and J genes are TRBV5-1 and TRBJ2-5; TRBD1 or TRBD2 may be the D gene (6 bases each). This CDR3 has 14 amino acids. Germline CDR1 and CDR2: SGHRS and YFSETQ. V was cut by 3 bases and J by 3 bases, with 12 bases left in between. CDR3 nucleotides: TGCGCCAGCAGCTCAGCCGGGGGCGAAGAGACCCAGTACTTC. Its protein is CASSSAGGEETQYF.

V is TRBV5-1 and J is TRBJ2-5; 7 positions match TRBD2. The CDR3 is 14 amino acids. CDR1 is SGHRS and CDR2 is YFSETQ in the germline V gene. V was clipped by 3 bases and J by 1 base; unmatched bases: 3. The DNA for the CDR3 is TGCGCCAGCAGCTCCATAGCGGGCCAAGAGACCCAGTACTTC. Translated: CASSSIAGQETQYF.

The CDR3 reads CASSVLVAGVSEQYF. DNA of the CDR3: TGTGCCAGCAGTGTGTTGGTAGCGGGAGTTAGCGAGCAGTACTTC. The V and J genes are TRBV2 and TRBJ2-7; 9 positions agree with TRBD2. Germline lookup yields CDR1 SNHLY and CDR2 FYNNEI. The V segment lost 4 bases and the J segment 6 bases; nucleotides outside the gene matches: 10. This CDR3 has 15 amino acids.

Points on this clone: Since no conserved phenylalanine or tryptophan closes the CDR3, a read error is the likely cause. The gene calls are TRBV29-1 and TRBJ1-2; a possible D gene is TRBD1 (5 bases). CDR1 and CDR2 (germline): SQVTM, ANQGSEA. The CDR3 extends over 15 amino acids. CDR3 residues: CSVNEDGGGNYAYTL. The CDR3, as DNA: TGCAGCGTTAATGAGGACGGCGGGGGTAACTATGCCTACACCCTC.

The chain uses TRBV15 and TRBJ2-1, with unresolved D. The V gene's germline CDR1 is LNHNV and CDR2 YYDKDF (reference sequence). The CDR3 has 14 amino acids. With 0 bases removed from V and 3 bases from J, the gap between germline ends came to 6 bases. As DNA, the CDR3 is TGTGCCACCAGCAGAGATATTAGCTACAATGAGCAGTTCTTC. Its protein is CATSRDISYNEQFF.

The rearrangement uses TRBV6-5 and TRBJ1-1; TRBD1 is a possible D gene (5 bases). This CDR3 contains 13 residues. Germline V gene lookup returns CDR1 MNHEY and CDR2 SVGAGI. V was shortened by 6 bases and J by 4 bases, with 12 bases between the two germline ends. The CDR3 sequence is CASRGTSRTEAFF. The CDR3 DNA follows: TGTGCCAGCAGAGGGACCTCTCGCACTGAAGCTTTCTTT.

The chain is built from TRBV30 and TRBJ2-1; 14 positions match TRBD2. Germline V lookup: CDR1 GTSNPN, CDR2 SVGIG (reference sequence). Trimming cost V 1 base and J 8 bases; bases outside gene matches: 10. The CDR3 runs to 17 residues. CDR3 in amino acids: CAWSGALGLAGVDEQFF. In DNA, the CDR3 is TGTGCCTGGAGTGGGGCCCTGGGACTAGCGGGAGTCGATGAGCAGTTCTTC. Combining the CDR3 with reference TRBV30 and TRBJ2-1 gives the whole variable domain SQTIHQWPATLVQPVGSPLSLECTVEGTSNPNLYWYRQAAGRGLQLLFYSVGIGQISSEVPQNLSASRPQDRQFILSSKKLLLSDSGFYLCAWSGALGLAGVDEQFFGPGTRLTVL.

The chain couples TRBV27 to TRBJ2-2; 10 bases match TRBD1. There are 18 residues in the CDR3. Per the germline V gene, CDR1 is MNHEY and CDR2 is SMNVEV (reference sequence). Trimming took 6 bases from V and 3 from J; bases not matched to a gene: 13. CDR3 residues: CASRIFGVGTGDTGELFF. The CDR3 nucleotides read TGTGCCAGCAGGATCTTTGGGGTGGGGACAGGGGACACCGGGGAGCTGTTTTTT.

This chain uses TRBV29-1 with TRBJ2-3, with D tentatively TRBD2 (6 bases). Trimming cost V 3 bases and J 9 bases, with 19 bases left between them. CDR1 is SQVTM, CDR2 ANQGSEA, per germline. This CDR3 is 14 amino acids long. The DNA for the CDR3 is TGCAGCGTTGAGCTAGCGCCCGCGGGTGGGACGCAGTATTTT. This translates into CSVELAPAGGTQYF.

Comment on this clone: Given a far larger clone just one base away, this is likely a sequencing read error. V usage is TRBV5-4 and J usage is TRBJ2-7; D is perhaps TRBD1 (6 bases). The germline CDR1 and CDR2 sequences are SGHNT and YYREEE (reference sequence). The CDR3 covers 14 residues. The CDR3 nucleotides read TGTGCCGGCAGCTTGGGCAGGGGAGCCTACGAGCAGTACTTC. Translation gives CAGSLGRGAYEQYF.

V gene TRBV6-1 combines with J gene TRBJ2-2; tentatively, D is TRBD1 (6 bases). V was cut by 1 base and J by 5 bases, with 8 bases left in between. CDR1 and CDR2 from the germline V gene are MNHNS and SASEGT. This CDR3 spans 14 amino acids. The CDR3 DNA is TGTGCCAGCAGTGAAGGGGACAAAACCGGGGAGCTGTTTTTT. Translating gives CASSEGDKTGELFF.

Comments on this clone: This likely traces to a read error, being one base from a far larger clone. Other DNA sequences in this sample translate to the same CDR3. The V call is TRBV27, the J call TRBJ2-1, with D possibly being TRBD2 (5 bases). The CDR3 sequence is 12 residues long. Germline V gene data show CDR1 as MNHEY and CDR2 as SMNVEV (reference sequence). CDR3: CASSFLTSGLFF. The CDR3 region has the DNA TGTGCCAGTAGTTTTCTAACTAGTGGGTTGTTCTTC.

The chain is built from TRBV11-2 and TRBJ2-2; maybe TRBD2 (5 bases). Trimming shortened V by 1 base and J by 5 bases, and 11 bases separated the two germline ends. Germline CDR1 SGHAT, CDR2 FQNNGV. The CDR3 runs to 15 residues. CDR3: CASSLGGVGTGELFF. Here the CDR3 DNA reads TGTGCCAGCAGCTTAGGGGGAGTGGGGACCGGGGAGCTGTTTTTT.

Worth noting for this clone: Other DNA sequences within the sample encode an identical CDR3. The chain has TRBV5-1 and TRBJ1-3; the D is unclear. V was trimmed by 0 bases and J by 3 bases, leaving 7 bases between them. CDR1 and CDR2 from the germline V gene are SGHRS and YFSETQ. The length of the CDR3 is 14 residues. DNA for the CDR3: TGCGCCAGCAGCTTGGCCGGGTATGGAAACACCATATATTTT. Translated: CASSLAGYGNTIYF.

This rearrangement joins TRBV19 to TRBJ2-7, with D tentatively TRBD2 (6 bases). Germline CDR1 and CDR2: LNHDA and SQIVND (reference sequence). There are 16 residues in the CDR3. With 5 bases removed from V and 5 bases from J, the gap between germline ends came to 22 bases. The CDR3 bases are TGTGCCAGTAGTTTCGCGGGGTCGGGTTTCAGGAACGAGCAGTACTTC. This translates into CASSFAGSGFRNEQYF.

This clone showed up just once. This chain uses TRBV7-8 with TRBJ1-1; possibly TRBD1 for D (6 bases). This CDR3 is built from 13 residues. V was shortened by 2 bases and J by 11 bases, with 15 bases between the two germline ends. Germline CDR1 is SGHVS and CDR2 is FQNEAQ. CDR3 residues: CASSLTKTGWAFF. CDR3 DNA sequence: TGTGCCAGCAGCTTAACGAAAACAGGGTGGGCTTTCTTT.

On this clone itself: This likely came from a read error, as a far larger clone is one base away. The rearrangement links TRBV5-1 to TRBJ1-2; D possibly corresponds to TRBD1 (5 bases). Germline loops: CDR1 SGHRS, CDR2 YFSETQ. The CDR3 sequence is 14 residues long. Trimming removed 2 bases from V and 4 bases from J, with 12 bases in between. The CDR3 DNA reads TGCGCCAGCAGCTTACAGGATCCTAGCTATGGCTACACCTTC. Translation gives CASSLQDPSYGYTF.

Regarding this clone: One base separates it from a far larger clone, so it is likely a read error. The chain employs TRBV11-3 and TRBJ2-3; D gene uncertain. The CDR3 contains 14 residues. CDR1 is SGHNT, CDR2 YENEEA, per germline. The CDR3 is CDSSWGRSTDTQYF. CDR3 DNA: TGTGACAGCAGCTGGGGTAGAAGCACAGATACGCAGTATTTT.

The chain joins TRBV6-5 to TRBJ2-2, with D perhaps being TRBD1 or TRBD2 (5 bases each). The CDR3 runs to 14 residues. Trimming shortened V by 4 bases and J by 8 bases, and 14 bases separated the two germline ends. The germline gives CDR1 MNHEY, CDR2 SVGAGI. CDR3 amino acids: CASSSEGSLGELFF. The CDR3 nucleotides read TGTGCCAGCAGTTCTGAGGGGAGTTTGGGGGAGCTGTTTTTT.

This clone was found a few times. The rearrangement links TRBV15 to TRBJ1-2; unclear D gene. The CDR3 runs to 15 residues. CDR1 is LNHNV and CDR2 is YYDKDF in the germline V gene (reference sequence). Trimming took 2 bases from V and 12 from J, leaving 22 bases between them. The chain's CDR3 is CATSRFPTWRDRDTF. In nucleotides, the CDR3 is TGTGCCACCAGCAGATTCCCCACATGGCGTGATCGGGACACCTTC.

The chain links TRBV7-2 to TRBJ1-2; weak D call: TRBD1 (5 bases). V was pared by 3 bases and J by 4 bases, with 18 bases between. The CDR3 is 16 residues long. Germline CDR1 is SGHTA and CDR2 is FQGNSA. Here the CDR3 DNA reads TGTGCCAGCAGCTTCGCGGGGACGGAGGGTTCCTATGGCTACACCTTC. Its translation is CASSFAGTEGSYGYTF.

V gene TRBV19 combines with J gene TRBJ2-1; 12 bases are shared with TRBD2. The CDR3 is 15 amino acids. The ends lost 7 bases at V and 8 bases at J; junction bases unmatched: 9. Germline loops: CDR1 LNHDA, CDR2 SQIVND (reference sequence). CDR3: CASNGRLAGVDEQFF. CDR3 DNA sequence: TGTGCCAGTAATGGGAGACTAGCGGGAGTTGATGAGCAGTTCTTC.

This clone came up once. A far larger clone is a single base away, which makes a read error likely. The chain recombines TRBV4-3 with TRBJ2-3; TRBD1 is a possible D gene (5 bases). Germline V gene data show CDR1 as LGHNA and CDR2 as YSLEER. The CDR3 totals 13 residues. The CDR3 region has the DNA TGCGCCAGCAAGGAGACTCTAGGGGATACGCGGTATTTT. Translation: CASKETLGDTRYF.